The source of this TCR beta chain is a study of regulatory T cells in long-lasting Graves disease. Study at large: Persistent Graves' disease denoted over 5 years of antithyroid drugs plus positive TSH receptor antibodies.

Researchers made TCR beta libraries by using iRepertoire HTBI primers and running Arm-PCR on CDR3 regions. TCRdb re-derived calls from the multiplex PCR reads in MiXCR, one entry per CDR3 protein. The data contain some 300,000 distinct CDR3 sequences, 20% to 25% of them singletons. Broader study findings: New patients shared some 970 public clonotypes, fewer than the approximately 2,500 shared by persistent patients.

The ends were cut back, 4 bases at V and 4 bases at J, with 11 bases in the middle. This CDR3 contains 13 residues. The germline gives CDR1 SNHLY, CDR2 FYNNEI. This clonotype was seen at least ten times. What it recognizes is unknown. Time point of the sample: persistent/refractory GD, antithyroid drugs over 5 years with positive TRAb. From RNA extracted from PBMCs, the TCR library was made. The receptor comes from a female donor with Graves disease. The chain joins TRBV2 to TRBJ2-7; D is undetermined. This specimen consisted of peripheral blood mononuclear cells (PBMCs), obtained when the disease was refractory, from a patient treated with antithyroid drugs. CDR3 nucleotide sequence: TGTGCCAGCAGTGCGTTTCCAGCGTACGAGCAGTACTTC. Its translation: CASSAFPAYEQYF.